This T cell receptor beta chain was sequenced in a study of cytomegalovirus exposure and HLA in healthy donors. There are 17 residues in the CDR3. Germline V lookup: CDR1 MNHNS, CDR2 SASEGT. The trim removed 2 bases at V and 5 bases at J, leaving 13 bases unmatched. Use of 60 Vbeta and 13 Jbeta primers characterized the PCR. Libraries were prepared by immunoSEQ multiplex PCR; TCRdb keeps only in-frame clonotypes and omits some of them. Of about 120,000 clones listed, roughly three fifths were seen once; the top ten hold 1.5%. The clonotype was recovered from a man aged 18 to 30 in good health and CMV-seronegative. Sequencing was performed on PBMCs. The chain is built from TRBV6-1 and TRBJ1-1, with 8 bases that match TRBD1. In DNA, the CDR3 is TGTGCCAGCAGTGAAAAAACTAACAGGGGGAGTCGAACTGAAGCTTTCTTT. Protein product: CASSEKTNRGSRTEAFF.